This TCR beta chain is from a study of neurological immune-mediated disorders. Losses at the gene ends were 5 bases for V and 2 bases for J; bases not matched to a gene: 5. The CDR3 spans 14 residues. CDR1 and CDR2 from the germline V gene are SGHRS and YFSETQ. In Maryland, USA, blood bank volunteers were the healthy controls. Ten or more counts support this clonotype. The cDNA was generated through 5'RACE incorporating 10-nucleotide random UMIs. Whenever a sequencing run was performed, it yielded over 170 million TCR-beta sequences from 15-18 subjects. Each CDR3 protein gets one entry after TCRdb re-called the 5' RACE reads with MiXCR. The sample yields under 80,000 distinct CDR3 sequences, roughly 9.9% seen once.

The TCR sequence derives from a man aged 50 to 60 in good health. The chain is built from TRBV5-1 and TRBJ2-3; 7 positions agree with TRBD1. The sequenced sample was PBMCs. As DNA, the CDR3 is TGCGCCAGCAGACAGGGGCAGGACACAGATACGCAGTATTTT. Its translation is CASRQGQDTDTQYF.